The clone carrying this TCR beta chain appeared once. The data derive from a study of blood T cell repertoires in COVID-19. The assay was immunoSEQ multiplex PCR, and TCRdb's table has in-frame clones only and misses some. In the table there are about 64,000 clones, approximately 88% of which are singletons. The specimen was peripheral blood. The clonotype originates from a woman aged 60-70 years with COVID-19, enrolled during active disease.

The DNA for the CDR3 is TGTGCCAGCAGTGCGACAGGGGAAGAGACCCAGTACTTC. It yields the protein CASSATGEETQYF. This chain uses TRBV12-3 or TRBV12-4 with TRBJ2-5; 8 nucleotides match TRBD1. Germline trimming cut 5 bases from V and 3 bases from J; bases unmatched to any gene: 2. The CDR3 has 13 amino acids.